Given below is one T cell receptor beta chain in context. Its antigen is not identified. TCRdb reprocessed the 5' RACE reads via MiXCR and lists one record per CDR3 protein. Of 110,000 or so distinct CDR3 sequences listed, about 7.2% are singletons. This entry is derived from a study of T cells after yellow fever vaccination. Study results and limitations: From the bulk population, abundant clonotypes could contaminate and appear within FACS-sorted repertoires.

This receptor was obtained from a man aged 18 to 30 who received the YFV17D yellow fever vaccine. The sequences come from CD4+ T cells sorted from PBMCs, collected roughly 47 days after the first yellow fever vaccination.

This CDR3 is CASSPRTGGNSPLHF. In nucleotides, the CDR3 is TGCGCCAGCAGCCCCAGGACAGGGGGCAATTCACCCCTCCACTTT. The chain joins TRBV4-1 to TRBJ1-6; 11 bases fit TRBD1. CDR1 and CDR2 from the germline V gene are MGHRA and YSYEKL. This CDR3 spans 15 amino acids. The trim removed 4 bases at V and 7 bases at J, leaving 3 bases unmatched.